The entry below gives a single TCR beta chain sequence along with its context. The sample holds many counts of this clonotype. Its antigen remains unidentified. One end of the junction is discordant with germline, which a read error may explain. The data were taken from a study of T cell repertoires in cytomegalovirus infection (dated by TCRdb to the late 2010s). Looking at the study overall: Donor HLA type was relevant to the analysis, because carriage of CMV infection together with the matching HLA type was indicated by public TCR beta signatures.

Sequencing instrument: Illumina HiSeq 1500. TCRdb passed the public sequencing reads through fastp at Q25 and MiXCR, retaining productive beta sequences. Rows matching on CDR3 protein sequence are summarized as one entry with the most common DNA and genes. Here the sample has approximately 500,000 distinct CDR3 sequences; approximately 11% occur a single time. The top ten hold roughly a tenth of the sample. The full study reports these points: The ex vivo response was dominated by HLA-C-restricted CMV-specific TCR beta clonotypes, which also provided the single most frequent clonotype in two of eight donors. In both this cohort and an independent cohort of 350 or so donors, the cumulative frequency of public TCR beta family members distinguished carriers of CMV infection plus the relevant HLA type.

CDR1 LGHNT and CDR2 FRNRAP were looked up in the germline V gene. CDR3 length: 19 amino acids, cysteine to phenylalanine. The read is trimmed to its CDR3 DNA, 57 bases read in frame from base 1. This clonotype was sampled from a human donor in good health (CMV status not recorded). Some clones in this sample may be carry-over from other donors' samples. The V and J segments used are TRBV12-5 and TRBJ2-1; the junction holds 13 bases that match TRBD2. Sequenced input: PBMCs. The sequenced DNA: TGTGCTAGTGGGTTGGCGGGACGGACCGGGACTAGCGGGAAAAATGAGCAGTTCTTC. This gives the protein CASGLAGRTGTSGKNEQFF.